This T cell receptor beta chain was found in a study of Graves' ophthalmopathy and Graves' hyperthyroidism. This CDR3 is built from 15 residues. The trim removed 3 bases at V and 8 bases at J, leaving 9 bases unmatched. Germline CDR1 is MNHEY and CDR2 is SVGAGI. RNA transcripts were the source from which TCR beta CDR3 regions were amplified. An initial RT-PCR round employing HTBI primers preceded a second-round multiplex PCR. TCRdb re-derived calls from the multiplex PCR reads in MiXCR, one entry per CDR3 protein. The sample consists of over a million distinct CDR3 sequences, roughly two fifths of them appearing once.

The sequencing sample was made of peripheral blood or thyroid tissue (not recorded which). The TCR originated in an adult man with Graves' hyperthyroidism. The chain recombines TRBV6-5 with TRBJ1-4; TRBD1 agrees at 7 bases. CDR3 region: CASSYSDREREKLFF. The CDR3 DNA is TGTGCCAGCAGTTATTCCGACAGGGAGAGAGAAAAACTGTTTTTT.